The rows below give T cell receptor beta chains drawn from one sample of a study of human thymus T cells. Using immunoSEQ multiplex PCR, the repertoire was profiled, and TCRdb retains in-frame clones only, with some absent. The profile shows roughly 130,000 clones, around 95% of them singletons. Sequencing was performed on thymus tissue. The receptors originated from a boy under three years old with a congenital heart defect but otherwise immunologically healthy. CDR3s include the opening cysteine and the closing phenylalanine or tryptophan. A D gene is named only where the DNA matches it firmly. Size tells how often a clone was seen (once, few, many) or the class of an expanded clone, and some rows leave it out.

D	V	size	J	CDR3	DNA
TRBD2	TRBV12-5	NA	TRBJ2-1	CASGWLGLAGPAGAYNEQFF	TGTGCTAGTGGTTGGCTCGGACTAGCGGGCCCCGCGGGCGCCTACAATGAGCAGTTCTTC
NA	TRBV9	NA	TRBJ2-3	CASSVDRGAFTDTQYF	TGTGCCAGCAGCGTAGATCGGGGGGCTTTCACAGATACGCAGTATTTT
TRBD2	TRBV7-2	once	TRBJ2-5	CASSSLAGPPETQYF	TGTGCCAGCAGCTCACTAGCGGGCCCTCCAGAGACCCAGTACTTC
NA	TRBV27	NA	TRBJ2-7	CASRNSGTLYEQYF	TGTGCCAGCAGAAACTCCGGGACCCTCTACGAGCAGTACTTC
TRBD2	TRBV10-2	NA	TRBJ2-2	CASGPGLLTGELFF	TGCGCCAGCGGACCGGGACTACTCACCGGGGAGCTGTTTTTT
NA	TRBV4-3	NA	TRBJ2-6	CASSHKGILGKSGANVLTF	TGCGCCAGCAGCCACAAAGGCATTCTGGGAAAATCCGGGGCCAACGTCCTGACTTTC
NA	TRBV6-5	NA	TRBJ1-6	CASSRQGRPPLHF	TGTGCCAGCAGTAGGCAGGGGAGACCACCCCTCCACTTT
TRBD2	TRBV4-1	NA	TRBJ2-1	CASSFVLGLVFNEQFF	TGCGCCAGCAGCTTCGTCTTAGGACTAGTGTTCAATGAGCAGTTCTTC
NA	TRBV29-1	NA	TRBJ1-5	CSVEEILRGFNQPQHF	TGCAGCGTTGAAGAAATCCTGCGAGGATTCAATCAGCCCCAGCATTTT
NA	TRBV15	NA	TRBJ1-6	CATSRAQGPPRIVYNSPLHF	TGTGCCACCAGCAGAGCTCAGGGACCTCCCAGGATAGTGTATAATTCACCCCTCCACTTT
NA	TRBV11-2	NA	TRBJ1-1	CASSLRPLRGRAGNTEAFF	TGTGCCAGCAGCTTGCGACCTCTGCGCGGTAGGGCAGGGAACACTGAAGCTTTCTTT
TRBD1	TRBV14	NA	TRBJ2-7	CASSPRDRTYEQYF	TGTGCCAGCAGCCCCCGGGACAGGACCTACGAGCAGTACTTC